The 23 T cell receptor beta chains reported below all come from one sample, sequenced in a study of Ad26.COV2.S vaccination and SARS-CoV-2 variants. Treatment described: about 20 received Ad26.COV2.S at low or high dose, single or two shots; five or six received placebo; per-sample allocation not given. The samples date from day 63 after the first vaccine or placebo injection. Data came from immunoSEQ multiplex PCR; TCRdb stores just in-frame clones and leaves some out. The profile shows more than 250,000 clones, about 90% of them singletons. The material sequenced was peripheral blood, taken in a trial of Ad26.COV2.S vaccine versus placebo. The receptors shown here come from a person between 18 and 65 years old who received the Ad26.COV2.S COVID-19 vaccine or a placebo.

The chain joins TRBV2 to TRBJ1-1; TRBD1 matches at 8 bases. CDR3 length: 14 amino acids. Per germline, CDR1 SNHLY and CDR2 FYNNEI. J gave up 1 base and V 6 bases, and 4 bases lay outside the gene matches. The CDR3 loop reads CASSADRGNTEAFF. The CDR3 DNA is TGTGCCAGCAGCGCCGACAGGGGGAACACTGAAGCTTTCTTT.

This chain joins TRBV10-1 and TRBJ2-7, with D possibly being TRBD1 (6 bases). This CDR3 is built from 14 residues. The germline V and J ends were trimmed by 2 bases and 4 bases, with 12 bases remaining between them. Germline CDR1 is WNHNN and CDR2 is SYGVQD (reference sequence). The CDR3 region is CASSEGQIGYEQYF. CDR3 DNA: TGCGCCAGCAGTGAGGGACAGATTGGGTACGAGCAGTACTTC.

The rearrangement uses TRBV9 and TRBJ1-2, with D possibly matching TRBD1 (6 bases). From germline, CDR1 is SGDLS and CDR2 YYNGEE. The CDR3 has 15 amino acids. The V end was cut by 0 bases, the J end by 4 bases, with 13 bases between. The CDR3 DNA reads TGTGCCAGCAGCGTAGTGGACAGTTTAAGCTATGGCTACACCTTC. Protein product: CASSVVDSLSYGYTF.

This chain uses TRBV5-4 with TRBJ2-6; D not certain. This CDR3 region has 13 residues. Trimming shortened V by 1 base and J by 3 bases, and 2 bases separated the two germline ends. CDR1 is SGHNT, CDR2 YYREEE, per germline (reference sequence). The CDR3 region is CASSLSGANVLTF. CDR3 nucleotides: TGTGCCAGCAGCTTGAGTGGGGCCAACGTCCTGACTTTC.

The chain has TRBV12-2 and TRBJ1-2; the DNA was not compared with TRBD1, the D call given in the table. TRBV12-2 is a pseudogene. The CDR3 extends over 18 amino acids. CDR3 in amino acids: CASRPSWDRGSPYYGYTF. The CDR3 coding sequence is TGTGCAAGTCGCCCCTCTTGGGACAGGGGTTCCCCCTACTATGGCTACACCTTC.

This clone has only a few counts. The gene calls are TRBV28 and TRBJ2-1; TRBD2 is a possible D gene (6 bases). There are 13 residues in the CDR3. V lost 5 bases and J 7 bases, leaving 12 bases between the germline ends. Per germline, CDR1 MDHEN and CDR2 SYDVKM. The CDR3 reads CASSGGVWNEQFF. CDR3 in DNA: TGTGCCAGCAGTGGAGGGGTATGGAATGAGCAGTTCTTC.

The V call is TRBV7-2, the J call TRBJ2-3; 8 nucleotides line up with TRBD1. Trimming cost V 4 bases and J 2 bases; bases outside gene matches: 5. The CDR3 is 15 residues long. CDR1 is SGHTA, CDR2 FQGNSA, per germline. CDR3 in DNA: TGTGCCAGCAGCTACGCGGGACAGGCCACAGATACGCAGTATTTT. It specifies CASSYAGQATDTQYF.

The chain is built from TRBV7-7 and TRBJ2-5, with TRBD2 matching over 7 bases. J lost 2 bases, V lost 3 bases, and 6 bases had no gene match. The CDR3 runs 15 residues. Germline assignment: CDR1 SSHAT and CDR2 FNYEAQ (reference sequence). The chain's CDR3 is CASSFLAGSQETQYF. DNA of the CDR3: TGTGCCAGCAGCTTTTTAGCGGGCTCTCAAGAGACCCAGTACTTC.

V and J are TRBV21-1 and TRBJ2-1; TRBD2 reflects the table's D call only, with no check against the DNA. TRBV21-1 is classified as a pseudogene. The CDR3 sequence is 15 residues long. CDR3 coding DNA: TGTGCCAGCACCACCGGCGGGAAAGGGACCAATGAGCAGTTCTTC. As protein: CASTTGGKGTNEQFF.

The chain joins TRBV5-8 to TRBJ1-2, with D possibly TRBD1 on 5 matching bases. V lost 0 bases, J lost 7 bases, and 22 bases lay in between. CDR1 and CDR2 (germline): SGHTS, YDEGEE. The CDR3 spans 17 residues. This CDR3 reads CASSLASGGANKGGYTF. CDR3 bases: TGTGCCAGCAGCTTGGCCTCAGGCGGGGCGAATAAGGGTGGCTACACCTTC.

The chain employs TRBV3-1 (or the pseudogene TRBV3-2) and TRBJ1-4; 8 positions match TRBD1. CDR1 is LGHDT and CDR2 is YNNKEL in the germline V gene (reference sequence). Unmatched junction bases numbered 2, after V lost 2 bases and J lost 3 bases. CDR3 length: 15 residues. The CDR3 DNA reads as TGTGCCAGCAGCCAAAGGACAGGGCCTAATGAAAAACTGTTTTTT. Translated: CASSQRTGPNEKLFF.

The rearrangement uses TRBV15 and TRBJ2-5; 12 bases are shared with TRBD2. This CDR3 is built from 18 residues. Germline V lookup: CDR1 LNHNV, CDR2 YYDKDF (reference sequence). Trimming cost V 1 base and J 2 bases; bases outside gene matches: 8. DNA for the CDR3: TGTGCCACCAGCAGAGTCGTGGGACTAGCGGGCTTGCAAGAGACCCAGTACTTC. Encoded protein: CATSRVVGLAGLQETQYF.

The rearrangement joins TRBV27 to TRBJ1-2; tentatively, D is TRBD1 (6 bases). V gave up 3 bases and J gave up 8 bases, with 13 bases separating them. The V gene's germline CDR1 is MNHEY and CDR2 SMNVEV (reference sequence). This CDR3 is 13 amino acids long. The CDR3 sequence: CASSLVGGRGYTF. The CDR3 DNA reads TGTGCCAGCAGTTTGGTGGGGGGGCGAGGCTACACCTTC.

The DNA for the CDR3 is TGTGCCATCAGTGAAGAGACCGGGTTCGGCTACACCTTC. This gives the protein CAISEETGFGYTF. V usage is TRBV10-3 and J usage is TRBJ1-2; D call uncertain. The CDR3 has 13 residues. The V gene's germline CDR1 is ENHRY and CDR2 SYGVKD. V was cut by 3 bases and J by 8 bases, with 13 bases left in between.

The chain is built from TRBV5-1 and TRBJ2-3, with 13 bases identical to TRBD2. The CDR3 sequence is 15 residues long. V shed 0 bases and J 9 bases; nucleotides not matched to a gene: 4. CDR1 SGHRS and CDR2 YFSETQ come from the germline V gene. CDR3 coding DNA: TGCGCCAGCAGCTTGGGACTAGCGGGGGGTTTCACGCAGTATTTT. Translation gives CASSLGLAGGFTQYF. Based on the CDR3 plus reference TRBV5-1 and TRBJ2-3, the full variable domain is KAGVTQTPRYLIKTRGQQVTLSCSPISGHRSVSWYQQTPGQGLQFLFEYFSETQRNKGNFPGRFSGRQFSNSRSEMNVSTLELGDSALYLCASSLGLAGGFTQYFGPGTRLTVL.

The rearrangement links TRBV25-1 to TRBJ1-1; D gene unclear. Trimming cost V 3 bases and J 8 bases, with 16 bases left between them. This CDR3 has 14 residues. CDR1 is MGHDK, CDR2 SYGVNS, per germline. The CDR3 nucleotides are TGTGCCAGCAGTGAGCCCGGCGGGAGGAGGGAAGCTTTCTTT. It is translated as CASSEPGGRREAFF.

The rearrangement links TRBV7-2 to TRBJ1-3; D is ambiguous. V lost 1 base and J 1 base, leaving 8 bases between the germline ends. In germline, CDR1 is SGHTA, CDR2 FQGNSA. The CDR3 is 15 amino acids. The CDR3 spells CASSLDLGSGNTIYF. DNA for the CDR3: TGTGCCAGCAGCTTAGATCTAGGGTCTGGAAACACCATATATTTT.

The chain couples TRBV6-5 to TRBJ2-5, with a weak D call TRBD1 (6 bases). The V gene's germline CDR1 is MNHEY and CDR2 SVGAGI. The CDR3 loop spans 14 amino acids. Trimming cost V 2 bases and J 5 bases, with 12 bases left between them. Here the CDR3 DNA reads TGTGCCAGCAGTTACCCCCCCCAGGGGGAGACCCAGTACTTC. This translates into CASSYPPQGETQYF.

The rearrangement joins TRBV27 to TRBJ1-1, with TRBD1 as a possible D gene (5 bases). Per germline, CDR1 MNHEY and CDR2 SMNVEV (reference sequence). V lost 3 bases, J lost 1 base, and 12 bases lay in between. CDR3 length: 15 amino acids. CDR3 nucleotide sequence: TGTGCCAGCAGTTTGAGAGGGGATAGGAACACTGAAGCTTTCTTT. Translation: CASSLRGDRNTEAFF.

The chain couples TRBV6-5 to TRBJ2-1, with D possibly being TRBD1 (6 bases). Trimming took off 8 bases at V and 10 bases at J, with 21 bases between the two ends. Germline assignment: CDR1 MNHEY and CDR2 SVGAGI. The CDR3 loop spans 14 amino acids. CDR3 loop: CASSGTQLRGEQFF. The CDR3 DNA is TGTGCCAGCTCAGGGACCCAACTGAGGGGGGAGCAGTTCTTC.

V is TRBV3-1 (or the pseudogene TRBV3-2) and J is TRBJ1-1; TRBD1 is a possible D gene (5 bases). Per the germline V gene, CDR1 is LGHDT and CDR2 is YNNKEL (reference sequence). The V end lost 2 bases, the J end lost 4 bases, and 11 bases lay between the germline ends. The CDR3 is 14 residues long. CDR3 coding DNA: TGTGCCAGCAGCCAAAATCAGGGTCCCACTGAAGCTTTCTTT. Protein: CASSQNQGPTEAFF.

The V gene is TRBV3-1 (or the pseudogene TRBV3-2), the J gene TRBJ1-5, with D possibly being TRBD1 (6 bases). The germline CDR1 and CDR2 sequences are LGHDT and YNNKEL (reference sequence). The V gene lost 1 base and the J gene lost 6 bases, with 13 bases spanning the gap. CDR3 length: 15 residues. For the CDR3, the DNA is TGTGCCAGCAGCCAAGGACTAGGGGGTGGTCAGCCCCAGCATTTT. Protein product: CASSQGLGGGQPQHF.

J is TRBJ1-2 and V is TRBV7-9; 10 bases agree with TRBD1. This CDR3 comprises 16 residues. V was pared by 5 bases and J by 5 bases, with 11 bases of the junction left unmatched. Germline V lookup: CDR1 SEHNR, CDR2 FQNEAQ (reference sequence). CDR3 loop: CASSLINAGQGYGYTF. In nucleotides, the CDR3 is TGTGCCAGCAGCCTTATTAACGCGGGACAGGGGTATGGCTACACCTTC.